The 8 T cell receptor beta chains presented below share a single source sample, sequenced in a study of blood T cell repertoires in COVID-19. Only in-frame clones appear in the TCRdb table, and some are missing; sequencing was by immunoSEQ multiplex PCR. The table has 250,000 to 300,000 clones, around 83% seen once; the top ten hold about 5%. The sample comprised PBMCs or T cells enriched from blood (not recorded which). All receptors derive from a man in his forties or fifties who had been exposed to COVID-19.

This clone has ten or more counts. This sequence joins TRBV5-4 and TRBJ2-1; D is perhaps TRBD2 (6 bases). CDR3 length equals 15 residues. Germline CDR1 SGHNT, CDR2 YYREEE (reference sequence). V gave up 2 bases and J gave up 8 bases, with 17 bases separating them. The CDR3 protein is CASSFDRGVWDEQFF. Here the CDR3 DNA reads TGTGCCAGCAGCTTCGACCGCGGGGTCTGGGATGAGCAGTTCTTC.

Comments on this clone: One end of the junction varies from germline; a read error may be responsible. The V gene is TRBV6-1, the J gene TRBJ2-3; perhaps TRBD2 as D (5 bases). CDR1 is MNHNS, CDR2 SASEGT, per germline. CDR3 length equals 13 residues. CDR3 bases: TGTGCCAGCAGTGAAGTTGTTCGGGAACATTTCACCTTT. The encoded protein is CASSEVVREHFTF.

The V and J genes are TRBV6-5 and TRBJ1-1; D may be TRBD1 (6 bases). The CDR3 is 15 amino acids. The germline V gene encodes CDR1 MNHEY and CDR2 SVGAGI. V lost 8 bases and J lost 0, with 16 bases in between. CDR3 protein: CASQLRGSVNTEAFF. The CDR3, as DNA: TGTGCCAGCCAGCTCAGGGGTTCGGTGAACACTGAAGCTTTCTTT.

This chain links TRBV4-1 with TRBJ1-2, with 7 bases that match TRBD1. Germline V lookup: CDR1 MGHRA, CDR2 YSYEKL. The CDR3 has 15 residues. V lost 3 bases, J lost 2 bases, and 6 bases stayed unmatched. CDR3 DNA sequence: TGCGCCAGCAGCCACGAACAGGGGAGGAACTATGGCTACACCTTC. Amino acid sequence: CASSHEQGRNYGYTF.

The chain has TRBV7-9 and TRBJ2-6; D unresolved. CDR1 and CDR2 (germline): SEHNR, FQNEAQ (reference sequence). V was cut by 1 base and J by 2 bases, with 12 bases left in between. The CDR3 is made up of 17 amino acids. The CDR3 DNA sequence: TGTGCCAGCAGCTTAGAAGAATTAGTGGCTGGGGCCAACGTCCTGACTTTC. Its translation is CASSLEELVAGANVLTF.

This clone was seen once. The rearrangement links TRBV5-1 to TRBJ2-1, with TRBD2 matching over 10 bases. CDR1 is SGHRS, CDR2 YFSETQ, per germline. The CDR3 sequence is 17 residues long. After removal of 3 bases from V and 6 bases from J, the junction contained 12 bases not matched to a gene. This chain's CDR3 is CASSYLKGLAGANEQFF. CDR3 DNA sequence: TGCGCCAGCAGCTATTTAAAGGGGCTAGCGGGAGCCAATGAGCAGTTCTTC.

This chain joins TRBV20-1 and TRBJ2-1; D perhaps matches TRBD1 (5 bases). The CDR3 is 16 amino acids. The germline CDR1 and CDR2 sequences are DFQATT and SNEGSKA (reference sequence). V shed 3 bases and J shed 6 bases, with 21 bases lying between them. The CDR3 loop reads CSASSPTPQGFNEQFF. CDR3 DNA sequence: TGCAGTGCTAGTTCCCCCACACCCCAGGGTTTCAATGAGCAGTTCTTC.

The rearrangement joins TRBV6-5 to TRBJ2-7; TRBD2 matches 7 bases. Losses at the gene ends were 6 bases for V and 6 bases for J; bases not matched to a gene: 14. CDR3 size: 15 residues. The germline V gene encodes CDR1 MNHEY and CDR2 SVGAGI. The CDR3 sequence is CASRAGEGQLAEQYF. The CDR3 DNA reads TGTGCCAGCAGGGCCGGGGAGGGCCAACTGGCCGAGCAGTACTTC.